This T cell receptor (beta chain) was sequenced for a study of read filtering for tumor transcriptome and immune sequencing. A word on this clonotype: A clone one base away is much larger, so this may be a read error. The CDR3 does not close with the conserved phenylalanine or tryptophan, likely indicating a read error.

From approximately 400 ng of RNA, a library with molecular barcoded alpha/delta and beta/gamma adaptors was made. TCRdb reprocessed the reads with MiXCR, giving one entry per CDR3 protein. The repertoire holds 120,000 or so distinct CDR3 sequences, with around 13% as singletons. Germline CDR1 is SQVTM and CDR2 is ANQGSEA. This CDR3 is 12 amino acids long. The V and J ends lost 7 bases and 8 bases respectively, with 17 bases between them. The clonotype originates from a donor at least 40 years old with multiple myeloma. The chain carries TRBV29-1 and TRBJ2-5; no clear D gene. Sequencing input: a population of CD138-negative cells sorted from bone marrow. CDR3 protein: CSACPDSQTQYS. The CDR3 bases are TGCAGCGCATGCCCCGACTCCCAAACCCAGTACTCC.